Listed here are 7 T cell receptor beta chains from one sample, sequenced in a study of cytomegalovirus exposure and HLA in healthy donors. PCR employed 60 Vbeta and 13 Jbeta primers. Profiling relied on immunoSEQ multiplex PCR, and the TCRdb table lists in-frame clones only, not all of them. The sample comprises some 110,000 clones, 81% of which are singletons, and under 4% rests with the top ten. The specimen sequenced was PBMCs. The receptor set was obtained from a woman aged 30 to 39 in good health and CMV-seronegative.

The chain uses TRBV5-1 and TRBJ1-5, with 7 bases matching TRBD1. The V gene end was trimmed by 4 bases and the J gene end by 6 bases; junction bases not matched to a gene: 7. Germline loops: CDR1 SGHRS, CDR2 YFSETQ. The CDR3 contains 14 residues. The CDR3 protein is CASSPPYRGQPQHF. DNA of the CDR3: TGCGCCAGCAGCCCCCCTTACAGGGGTCAGCCCCAGCATTTT.

This clone appeared a single time. The chain joins TRBV6-5 to TRBJ1-2, with 7 bases fitting TRBD1. This CDR3 contains 13 residues. CDR1 and CDR2 (germline): MNHEY, SVGAGI. After removal of 5 bases from V and 6 bases from J, the junction contained 6 bases not matched to a gene. CDR3 amino acids: CASSPDRENGYTF. The CDR3 coding sequence is TGTGCCAGCAGTCCCGACAGGGAGAATGGCTACACCTTC.

CDR3 sequence (DNA): TGTGCCAGCAGTGGACGACTAGCGAACTCCTACGAGCAGTACTTC. Encoded protein: CASSGRLANSYEQYF. V is TRBV2 and J is TRBJ2-7; 8 positions agree with TRBD2. The trim removed 4 bases at V and 0 bases at J, leaving 5 bases unmatched. Germline CDR1 SNHLY, CDR2 FYNNEI. CDR3 length: 15 amino acids. The variable domain in full, completed from reference TRBV2 and TRBJ2-7, reads EPEVTQTPSHQVTQMGQEVILRCVPISNHLYFYWYRQILGQKVEFLVSFYNNEISEKSEIFDDQFSVERPDGSNFTLKIRSTKLEDSAMYFCASSGRLANSYEQYFGPGTRLTVT.

The chain employs TRBV5-8 and TRBJ2-7; D unresolved. V was shortened by 0 bases and J by 4 bases, with 2 bases between the two germline ends. Germline V CDR1 and CDR2: SGHTS, YDEGEE. CDR3 length: 11 residues. In nucleotides, the CDR3 is TGTGCCAGCAGCTTGGCTTACGAGCAGTACTTC. Encoded protein: CASSLAYEQYF. Full variable domain (remainder filled in from reference TRBV5-8 and TRBJ2-7): EAGVTQSPTHLIKTRGQQATLRCSPISGHTSVYWYQQALGLGLQFLLWYDEGEERNRGNFPPRFSGRQFPNYSSELNVNALELEDSALYLCASSLAYEQYFGPGTRLTVT.

This rearrangement joins TRBV25-1 to TRBJ1-1, with TRBD1 as a possible D gene (6 bases). Germline V gene lookup returns CDR1 MGHDK and CDR2 SYGVNS. The CDR3 extends over 14 amino acids. The V and J ends lost 1 base and 4 bases respectively, with 10 bases between them. This chain's CDR3 is CASSESGRGTEAFF. CDR3 DNA sequence: TGTGCCAGCAGTGAATCGGGCAGGGGCACTGAAGCTTTCTTT.

This clone showed up just a few times. V gene TRBV19 combines with J gene TRBJ1-2, with 8 bases lining up with TRBD1. V was pared by 5 bases and J by 4 bases, with 9 bases of the junction left unmatched. The CDR3 is made up of 15 amino acids. CDR1 LNHDA and CDR2 SQIVND come from the germline V gene (reference sequence). The CDR3: CASSDRGVLSYGYTF. The CDR3 nucleotides read TGTGCCAGTAGTGACAGGGGCGTCCTATCCTATGGCTACACCTTC.

This clone has more than one count but fewer than ten. The CDR3 is CASSVTSQGQGEQYF. The CDR3, as DNA: TGTGCCAGCAGTGTCACCTCCCAAGGACAGGGAGAGCAGTACTTC. The V and J genes are TRBV6-1 and TRBJ2-7, with TRBD1 matching over 8 bases. V was pared by 4 bases and J by 7 bases, with 12 bases of the junction left unmatched. This CDR3 contains 15 residues. Germline V gene lookup returns CDR1 MNHNS and CDR2 SASEGT.